This TCR beta chain was recovered during a study of control samples from healthy donors and cancer patients. Method: immunoSEQ multiplex PCR; TCRdb's copy keeps in-frame clones and lacks some. In the table there are some 140,000 clones, about 85% of which are singletons. Losses at the gene ends were 4 bases for V and 0 bases for J; bases not matched to a gene: 8. Germline assignment: CDR1 SQVTM and CDR2 ANQGSEA. This CDR3 has 16 amino acids. This rearrangement joins TRBV29-1 to TRBJ2-7; 11 bases align to TRBD2. This TCR derives from a woman in her 30s in good health. The sequencing sample was made of blood. CDR3 loop: CSVVGRSGRASYEQYF. The CDR3 nucleotides read TGCAGCGTTGTTGGGCGTAGCGGGAGGGCCTCCTACGAGCAGTACTTC.